This T cell receptor (beta chain) was documented in a study of glioma-infiltrating T cells. Using RNA template, CDR3s of TCR alpha and beta were amplified with iRepertoire arm-PCR. For one-step reverse transcription and amplification, about 85-400 ng of tissue mRNA or PBMC total RNA was used. MiXCR, applied by TCRdb to the multiplex PCR reads, yields one record per CDR3 protein. The table records approximately 89,000 distinct CDR3 sequences, approximately 22% of them present only once. Germline V gives CDR1 MNHEY, CDR2 SVGAGI. With 2 bases removed from V and 12 bases from J, the gap between germline ends came to 20 bases. This CDR3 contains 15 residues.

Sequenced: glioma tissue, nonneoplastic brain tissue, or PBMCs (not recorded which). V is TRBV6-5 and J is TRBJ2-1; D ambiguous. This TCR was recovered from a human donor with low-grade glioma or glioblastoma, undergoing nonglioma brain surgery, or in good health (not recorded which). The CDR3 coding sequence is TGTGCCAGCAGTTACAGTAGTTTGCCCACAGATACGCAGTTCTTC. Protein product: CASSYSSLPTDTQFF.